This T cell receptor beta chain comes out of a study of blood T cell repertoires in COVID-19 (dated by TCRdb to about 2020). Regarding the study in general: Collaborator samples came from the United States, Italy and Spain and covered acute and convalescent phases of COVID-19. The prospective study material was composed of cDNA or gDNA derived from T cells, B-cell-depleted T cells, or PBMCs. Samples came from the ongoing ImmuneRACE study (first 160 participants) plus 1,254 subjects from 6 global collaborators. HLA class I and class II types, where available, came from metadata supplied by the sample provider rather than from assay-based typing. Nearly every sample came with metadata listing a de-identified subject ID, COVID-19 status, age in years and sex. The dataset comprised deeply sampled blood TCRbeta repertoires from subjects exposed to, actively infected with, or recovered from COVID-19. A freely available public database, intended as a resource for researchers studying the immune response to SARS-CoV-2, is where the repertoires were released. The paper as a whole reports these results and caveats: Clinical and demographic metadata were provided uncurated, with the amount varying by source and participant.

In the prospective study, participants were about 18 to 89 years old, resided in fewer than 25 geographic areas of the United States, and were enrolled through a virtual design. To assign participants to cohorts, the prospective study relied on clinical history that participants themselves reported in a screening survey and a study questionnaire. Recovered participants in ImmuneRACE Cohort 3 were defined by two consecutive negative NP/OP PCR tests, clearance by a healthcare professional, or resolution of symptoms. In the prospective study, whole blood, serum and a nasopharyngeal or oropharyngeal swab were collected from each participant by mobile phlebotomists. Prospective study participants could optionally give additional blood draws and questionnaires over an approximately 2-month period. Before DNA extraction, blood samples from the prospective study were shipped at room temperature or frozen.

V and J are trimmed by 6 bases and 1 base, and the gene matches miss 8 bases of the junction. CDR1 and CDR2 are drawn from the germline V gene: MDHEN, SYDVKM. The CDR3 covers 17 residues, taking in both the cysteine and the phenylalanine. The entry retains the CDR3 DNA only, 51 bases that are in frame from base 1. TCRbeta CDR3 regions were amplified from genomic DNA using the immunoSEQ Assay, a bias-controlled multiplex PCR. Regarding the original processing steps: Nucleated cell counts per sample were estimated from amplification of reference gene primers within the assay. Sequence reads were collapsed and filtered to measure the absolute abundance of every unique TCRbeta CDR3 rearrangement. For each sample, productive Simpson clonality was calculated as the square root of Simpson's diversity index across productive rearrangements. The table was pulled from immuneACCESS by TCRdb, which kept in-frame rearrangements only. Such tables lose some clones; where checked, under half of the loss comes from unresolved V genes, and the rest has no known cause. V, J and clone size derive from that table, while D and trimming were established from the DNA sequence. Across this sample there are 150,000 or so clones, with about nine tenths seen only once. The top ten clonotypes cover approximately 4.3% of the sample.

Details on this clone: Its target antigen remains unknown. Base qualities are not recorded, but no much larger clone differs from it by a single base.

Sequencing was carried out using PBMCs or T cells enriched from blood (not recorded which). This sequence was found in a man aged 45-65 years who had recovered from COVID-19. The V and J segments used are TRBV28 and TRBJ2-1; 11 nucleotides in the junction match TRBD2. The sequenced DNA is TGTGCCAGCAGCTTCAGACTAGCGGGATGGTCCTACAATGAGCAGTTCTTC. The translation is CASSFRLAGWSYNEQFF.